This T cell receptor beta chain originates from a study of cytomegalovirus exposure and HLA in healthy donors. Study-wide findings and caveats: High specificity and sensitivity for cytomegalovirus status were reported for the classifier.

On this clone itself: What it binds is unknown.

Trimming cost V 4 bases and J 7 bases, with 17 bases left between them. Germline V gene sequence: CDR1 SGHTA, CDR2 FQGNSA. The CDR3 consists of 14 residues. Generated by immunoSEQ multiplex PCR, the TCRdb table keeps only in-frame clones and is missing some. This sample yields roughly 86,000 clones, of which less than 96% are seen a single time; roughly 1.6% belongs to the top ten. V gene TRBV7-2 combines with J gene TRBJ2-7; D is perhaps TRBD2 (5 bases). This sequence originates from a man aged 18 to 30 in good health and CMV-seropositive. Sequencing input: PBMCs. The CDR3 DNA reads TGTGCCAGCAGCTCGGGATTATTTAGAGTTGAGCAGTACTTC. This translates into CASSSGLFRVEQYF. Variable domain in full (rest from reference TRBV7-2 and TRBJ2-7): GAGVSQSPSNKVTEKGKDVELRCDPISGHTALYWYRQSLGQGLEFLIYFQGNSAPDKSGLPSDRFSAERTGGSVSTLTIQRTQQEDSAVYLCASSSGLFRVEQYFGPGTRLTVT.